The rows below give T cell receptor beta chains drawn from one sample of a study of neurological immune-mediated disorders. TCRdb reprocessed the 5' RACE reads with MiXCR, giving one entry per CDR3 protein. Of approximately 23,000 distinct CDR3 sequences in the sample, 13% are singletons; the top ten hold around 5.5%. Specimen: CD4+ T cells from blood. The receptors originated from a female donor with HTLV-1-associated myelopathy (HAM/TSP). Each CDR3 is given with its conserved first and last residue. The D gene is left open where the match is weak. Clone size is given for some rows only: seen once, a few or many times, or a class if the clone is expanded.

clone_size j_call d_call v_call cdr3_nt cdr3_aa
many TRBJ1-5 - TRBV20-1 TGCAGTGCTAGCCGCGGGGTTAGCAATCAGCCCCAGCATTTT CSASRGVSNQPQHF
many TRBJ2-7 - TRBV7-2 TGTGCCAGCAGCTTAGGACAGCTCTACGAGCAGTACTTC CASSLGQLYEQYF
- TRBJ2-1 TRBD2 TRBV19 TGTGCCAGCCAGCTTGGCGGGGGACCGAACAATGAGCAGTTCTTC CASQLGGGPNNEQFF
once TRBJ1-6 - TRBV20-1 TGCAGTGCTAGAGATAGCCTCGACGTCTATTCACCCCTCCACTTT CSARDSLDVYSPLHF
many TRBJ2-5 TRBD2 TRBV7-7 TGTGCTAGCAGCTCAGTAGCGGGGAGCCAAGAGACCCAGTACTTC CASSSVAGSQETQYF
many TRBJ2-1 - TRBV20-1 TGCAGTGCGCAGACTAGACAGGGTACCAATGAGCAGTTCTTC CSAQTRQGTNEQFF
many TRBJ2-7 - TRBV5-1 TGCGCCAGCAGCGATTCCCCGGGTCGGGGCTACGCCTACGAGCAGTACTTC CASSDSPGRGYAYEQYF
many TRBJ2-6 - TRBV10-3 TGTGCCATCAGTGAGTCGACAGGAAGCTCTGGGGCCAACGTCCTGACTTTC CAISESTGSSGANVLTF
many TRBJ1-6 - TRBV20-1 TGCAGTGCGCCCGACAGGCGTAATTCACCCCTCCACTTT CSAPDRRNSPLHF
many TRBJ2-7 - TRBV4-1 TGCGCCAGCAGCCAAGTTTTCCGGGCTAGCTCCTACGAGCAGTACTTC CASSQVFRASSYEQYF
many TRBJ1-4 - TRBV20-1 TGCAGTGCTAGTGGTCAGGGTAATGAAAAACTGTTTTTT CSASGQGNEKLFF
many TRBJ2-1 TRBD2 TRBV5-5 TGTGCCAGCAGCTCGACTAGCGGGGGAGGGAGTGAGCAGTTCTTC CASSSTSGGGSEQFF
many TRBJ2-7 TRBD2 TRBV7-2 TGTGCCAGCAGCTTAAGCGGGAGGGACTCCGAGCAGTACTTC CASSLSGRDSEQYF
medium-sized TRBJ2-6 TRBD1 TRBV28 TGTGCCAGCAGTTATGAACCGGGACAGGGAATTTTTGGGGCCAACGTCCTGACTTTC CASSYEPGQGIFGANVLTF
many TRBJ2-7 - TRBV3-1 TGTGCCAGCAGCCAAGAGGACCTGGCCTACGAGCAGTACTTC CASSQEDLAYEQYF
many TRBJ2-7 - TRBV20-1 TGCAGTGCTAGAACGGCAGGGAGCTCCTACGAGCAGTACTTC CSARTAGSSYEQYF
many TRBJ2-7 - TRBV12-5 TGTGCTAGTGGTTTTTTTCGGAGCGAGCAGTACTTC CASGFFRSEQYF
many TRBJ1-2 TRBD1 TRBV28 TGTGCCAGCAGTTTATCACCCCGTACAGGGGGTCTCTATGGCTACACCTTC CASSLSPRTGGLYGYTF
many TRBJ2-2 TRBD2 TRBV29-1 TGCAGCGTCACTTATATAGCGGGAGGGTTAGACACCGGGGAGCTGTTTTTT CSVTYIAGGLDTGELFF
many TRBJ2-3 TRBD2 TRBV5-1 TGCGCCAGCAGCTTCGCTGGCGGGAGGGCGCCTAGCACAGATACGCAGTATTTT CASSFAGGRAPSTDTQYF
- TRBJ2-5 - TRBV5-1 TGCGCCAGCTCTAGTGACAGGGAGACCCAGTACTTC CASSSDRETQYF
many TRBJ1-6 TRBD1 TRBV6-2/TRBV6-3 TGTGCCAGCAGCCCCGGGACAGCCTATTCACCCCTCCACTTT CASSPGTAYSPLHF
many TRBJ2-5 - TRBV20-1 TGCAGTGCTAGACAAATCCGCGAGACCCAGTACTTC CSARQIRETQYF
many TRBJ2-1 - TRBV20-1 TGCAGTGCCGCCACGAGAGGGGCGATTGGGGATGAGCAGTTCTTC CSAATRGAIGDEQFF
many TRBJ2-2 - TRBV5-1 TGCGCCAGCAGCTTAATCGGGAACACCGGGGAGCTGTTTTTT CASSLIGNTGELFF
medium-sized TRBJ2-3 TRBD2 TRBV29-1 TGCAGCGTCGCCAGCGGGACTACCACGGATACGCAGTATTTT CSVASGTTTDTQYF
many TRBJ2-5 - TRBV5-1 TGCGCCAGCAGCGAGGACCTGGGGGCGGGAGATGGAGAGACCCAGTACTTC CASSEDLGAGDGETQYF
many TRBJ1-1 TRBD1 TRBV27 TGTGCCATCACCAAACGGGGACAGGGGTTCACTGAAGCTTTCTTT CAITKRGQGFTEAFF
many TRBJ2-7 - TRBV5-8 TGTGCCAGCAGCCAGCGGGACAGCACCTACGAGCAGTACTTC CASSQRDSTYEQYF
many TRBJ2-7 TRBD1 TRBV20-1 TGCAGTGCGTGGACCGGGACAGGGGGCTACGAGCAGTACTTC CSAWTGTGGYEQYF
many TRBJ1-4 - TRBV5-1 TGCGCCAGCAGCTTGGTATCGGCACCTAATGAAAAACTGTTTTTT CASSLVSAPNEKLFF
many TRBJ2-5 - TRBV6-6 TGTGCCAGCAGTTATAGGGGGGTAGAGACCCAGTACTTC CASSYRGVETQYF
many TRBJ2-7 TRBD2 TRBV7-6 TGTGCCAGCAGCTTAGAGAGCGGGAGAGCCTACGAGCAGTACTTC CASSLESGRAYEQYF
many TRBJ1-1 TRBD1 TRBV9 TGTGCCAGCAGCGCCCAGGGGGGGATGAACACTGAAGCTTTCTTT CASSAQGGMNTEAFF
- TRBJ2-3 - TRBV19 TGTGCCAGTAGTTTGGAGAGCACAGATACGCAGTATTTT CASSLESTDTQYF
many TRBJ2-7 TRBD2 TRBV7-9 TGTGCCAGCAGTCATACTAGCGGGAGATCCTACGAGCAGTACTTC CASSHTSGRSYEQYF
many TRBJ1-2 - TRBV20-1 TGCAGTGCTAGTAAGGCAGAATATGGCTACACCTTC CSASKAEYGYTF
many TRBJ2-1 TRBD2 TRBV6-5 TGTGCCACCTCAAGCGGGACCACCTACAATGAGCAGTTCTTC CATSSGTTYNEQFF
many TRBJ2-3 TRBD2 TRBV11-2 TGTGCCAGCAGAATAGCGGGAGTAGATACGCAGTATTTT CASRIAGVDTQYF
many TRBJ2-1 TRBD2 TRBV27 TGTGCCAGCAGAAGGCTAGCGGGGGGCCCTACCTACAATGAGCAGTTCTTC CASRRLAGGPTYNEQFF
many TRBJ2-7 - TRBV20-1 TGCAGTGCTAGGGCCAGATCATCCTACGAGCAGTACTTC CSARARSSYEQYF
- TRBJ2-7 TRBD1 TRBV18 TGTGCCAGCTCACTACAGGGGAGATTCTACGAGCAGTACTTC CASSLQGRFYEQYF
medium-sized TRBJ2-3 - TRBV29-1 TGCAGCGTTGAAAGGGGACTTTCCACAGATACGCAGTATTTT CSVERGLSTDTQYF
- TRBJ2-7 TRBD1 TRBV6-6 TGTGCCAGCAGCCGCGACAGGGATTACGAGCAGTACTTC CASSRDRDYEQYF
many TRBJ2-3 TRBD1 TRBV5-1 TGCGCCAGCTGCCGACGGGACAGGGGAACAGATACGCAGTATTTT CASCRRDRGTDTQYF
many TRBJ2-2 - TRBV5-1 TGCGCCAGCAATAGCGGCTTGAACACCGGGGAGCTGTTTTTT CASNSGLNTGELFF
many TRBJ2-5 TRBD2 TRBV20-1 TGCAGTGCTAGTGGCGGGGGGAATGGAGAGACCCAGTACTTC CSASGGGNGETQYF
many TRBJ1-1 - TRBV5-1 TGCGCCAGCAGCTTGGATACAAAGAGAGGGGACACTGAAGCTTTCTTT CASSLDTKRGDTEAFF
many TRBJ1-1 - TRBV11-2 TGTGCCAGCAGCCCCCTTGGCGCCCTGAACACTGAAGCTTTCTTT CASSPLGALNTEAFF
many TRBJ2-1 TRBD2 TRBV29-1 TGCAGCGTGGGGAAAGCGGGAGTATCCTACAATGAGCAGTTCTTC CSVGKAGVSYNEQFF